This T cell receptor beta chain comes out of a study of patients and donors after allogeneic stem cell transplantation. TCRdb re-called the RT-PCR reads with MiXCR, one entry per CDR3 protein. The data show about 110,000 distinct CDR3 sequences, with around 36% seen just once and around 25% held by the top ten. This clonotype was seen a handful of times. The CDR3 is 14 amino acids. Per the germline V gene, CDR1 is SGHKS and CDR2 is YYEKEE (reference sequence). V lost 1 base and J 3 bases, leaving 8 bases between the germline ends. Specimen: blood, either unsorted or a sorted T cell fraction (not recorded which). This chain uses TRBV5-5 with TRBJ1-5; D is perhaps TRBD1 (5 bases). The receptor's source is a human donor who was either an allogeneic HSCT recipient or a stem cell or donor lymphocyte infusion donor (not recorded which). It is not recorded whose cells these are; they may come from a transplant donor. CDR3 nucleotides: TGTGCCAGCAGCTTGTGGGGGTTCAATCAGCCCCAGCATTTT. It yields the protein CASSLWGFNQPQHF.